These 21 T cell receptor beta chains originate from one sample sequenced in a study of beta chain bispecific antibodies for T cell cancers. General study points: Normal T cells contributed less of the targeted TRBV signal than the leukemia cells did.

Their recognized antigens are unknown. TCRdb ran MiXCR on the 5' RACE reads and lists one entry per CDR3 protein. Of about 20,000 distinct CDR3 sequences in the sample, about 2.6% were seen once. T cells were expanded from blood mononuclear cells for 2 to 3 days with anti-CD3 OKT3 or CD3/CD28 beads. The sequencing input was healthy donor T cells cultured with leukemia cells. The receptors come from a human donor in good health. Some clones in this sample may be carry-over from other donors' samples.

This clonotype occurred many times. This chain links TRBV5-6 with TRBJ1-5, with D possibly matching TRBD1 (6 bases). V lost 0 bases and J 7 bases, leaving 11 bases between the germline ends. The CDR3 runs to 14 residues. Germline V lookup: CDR1 SGHDT, CDR2 YYEEEE. The CDR3 loop reads CASSLAGTQQPQHF. In DNA, the CDR3 is TGTGCCAGCAGCTTGGCCGGGACACAACAGCCCCAGCATTTT.

This clonotype is categorized as medium-sized. The chain combines TRBV20-1 with TRBJ2-1, with D unclear. This CDR3 comprises 14 residues. The V gene lost 6 bases and the J gene lost 0 bases, with 12 bases spanning the gap. Germline CDR1 and CDR2: DFQATT and SNEGSKA (reference sequence). The CDR3 reads CSADHRSSYNEQFF. The CDR3 coding sequence is TGCAGTGCCGATCACAGAAGCTCCTACAATGAGCAGTTCTTC.

This clonotype was seen ten or more times. The chain uses TRBV20-1 and TRBJ2-1, with 7 positions matching TRBD1. From germline, CDR1 is DFQATT and CDR2 SNEGSKA (reference sequence). This CDR3 is built from 11 residues. DNA of the CDR3: TGCAGCCTAGGGGGCACCGCTGAGCAGTTCTTC. Its protein product is CSLGGTAEQFF.

This clonotype was counted a few times. The rearrangement joins TRBV5-4 to TRBJ2-7; 7 nucleotides align to TRBD1. With V trimmed by 4 bases and J by 4 bases, 8 bases remained unmatched. The V gene's germline CDR1 is SGHNT and CDR2 YYREEE (reference sequence). The CDR3 loop spans 14 amino acids. CDR3 amino acids: CASSPGTAPYEQYF. CDR3 in DNA: TGTGCCAGCAGCCCGGGGACAGCGCCTTACGAGCAGTACTTC. The full variable domain, rest sourced from reference TRBV5-4 and TRBJ2-7, is ETGVTQSPTHLIKTRGQQVTLRCSSQSGHNTVSWYQQALGQGPQFIFQYYREEENGRGNFPPRFSGLQFPNYSSELNVNALELDDSALYLCASSPGTAPYEQYFGPGTRLTVT.

This clonotype was observed at least ten times. J is TRBJ2-3 and V is TRBV12-3 or TRBV12-4; 11 nucleotides match TRBD2. CDR3 length equals 16 residues. J was trimmed by 3 bases and V by 1 base; bases with no gene match: 3. The DNA for the CDR3 is TGTGCCAGCAGTTTAGGGGCTAGCGGGGGGACAGATACGCAGTATTTT. This translates into CASSLGASGGTDTQYF.

Ten or more counts support this clonotype. J is TRBJ2-7 and V is TRBV7-9; D is ambiguous. Trimming took off 4 bases at V and 3 bases at J, with 4 bases between the two ends. The CDR3 contains 11 residues. CDR1 is SEHNR and CDR2 is FQNEAQ in the germline V gene (reference sequence). CDR3 sequence: CASSWDYEQYF. The DNA for the CDR3 is TGTGCCAGCAGCTGGGACTACGAGCAGTACTTC.

This clonotype was counted ten times or more. The genes are TRBV15 and TRBJ1-5, with TRBD1 as a possible D gene (5 bases). Germline CDR1 and CDR2: LNHNV and YYDKDF (reference sequence). V lost 3 bases, J lost 7 bases, and 13 bases lay in between. The CDR3 runs 14 residues. The CDR3 DNA sequence: TGTGCCACCAGCAGCGAGGGACGGGGACAGCCCCAGCATTTT. Amino acids: CATSSEGRGQPQHF.

This clonotype was seen ten or more times. The chain recombines TRBV7-9 with TRBJ2-5; possibly TRBD2 for D (5 bases). The CDR3 sequence is 15 residues long. V lost 3 bases and J lost 0, with 11 bases in between. Germline CDR1 reads SEHNR; CDR2 reads FQNEAQ (reference sequence). DNA of the CDR3: TGTGCCAGCAGCTTCCCGTCCGGGAACCAAGAGACCCAGTACTTC. Amino acid sequence: CASSFPSGNQETQYF.

This clonotype has ten or more counts. The V call is TRBV11-2, the J call TRBJ2-1, with D hard to call. This CDR3 contains 15 residues. The germline V and J ends were trimmed by 1 base and 0 bases, with 7 bases remaining between them. From germline, CDR1 is SGHAT and CDR2 FQNNGV. In DNA, the CDR3 is TGTGCCAGCAGCTTAGTCCAGCCCTCCTACAATGAGCAGTTCTTC. This encodes CASSLVQPSYNEQFF. Using reference TRBV11-2 and TRBJ2-1 for the parts outside the CDR3, the full variable domain is EAGVAQSPRYKIIEKRQSVAFWCNPISGHATLYWYQQILGQGPKLLIQFQNNGVVDDSQLPKDRFSAERLKGVDSTLKIQPAKLEDSAVYLCASSLVQPSYNEQFFGPGTRLTVL.

The table lists this clonotype with many counts. The chain combines TRBV30 with TRBJ1-1, with TRBD1 as a possible D gene (5 bases). The CDR3 is 12 residues long. Trimming took off 5 bases at V and 6 bases at J, with 13 bases between the two ends. The germline gives CDR1 GTSNPN, CDR2 SVGIG (reference sequence). The CDR3: CAWGDQTPEAFF. The DNA of the CDR3 is TGTGCCTGGGGGGACCAGACCCCTGAAGCTTTCTTT.

This chain uses TRBV9 with TRBJ2-1; 8 nucleotides agree with TRBD1. V lost 4 bases and J lost 0; bases outside the gene matches: 9. CDR1 is SGDLS, CDR2 YYNGEE, per germline. The length of the CDR3 is 17 residues. Here the CDR3 reads CASSQRGQAGSYNEQFF. The CDR3 DNA is TGTGCCAGCAGCCAGAGGGGACAGGCCGGCTCCTACAATGAGCAGTTCTTC.

By frequency in the sample, this clonotype is medium-sized. This chain connects TRBV10-3 to TRBJ1-4; maybe TRBD1 (6 bases). The ends were cut back, 10 bases at V and 7 bases at J, with 22 bases in the middle. CDR3 length: 15 residues. Germline assignment: CDR1 ENHRY and CDR2 SYGVKD. The CDR3 DNA follows: TGTGCCACCGTCAGTAGGTTGGGGGCAGCTGAAAAACTGTTTTTT. Translating it yields CATVSRLGAAEKLFF.

This clonotype occurred many times. The rearrangement links TRBV7-2 to TRBJ2-3, with TRBD2 matching 8 bases. This CDR3 contains 16 residues. J lost 2 bases, V lost 7 bases, and 11 bases had no gene match. Germline V gives CDR1 SGHTA, CDR2 FQGNSA. The CDR3 reads CASTSRPGGSTDTQYF. CDR3 DNA: TGTGCCAGCACCTCTCGGCCGGGGGGGTCCACAGATACGCAGTATTTT.

This clonotype occurred many times. The J gene is TRBJ2-1, the V gene TRBV9; 10 bases map to TRBD2. CDR1 SGDLS and CDR2 YYNGEE come from the germline V gene. The CDR3 runs 15 residues. The ends lost 4 bases at V and 8 bases at J; junction bases unmatched: 9. The CDR3 nucleotides read TGTGCCAGCAGCCTAGGGAGCGGGGGGGCCTATGAGCAGTTCTTC. Residues: CASSLGSGGAYEQFF.

In this sample, this clonotype turned up many times. The chain carries TRBV3-1 and TRBJ2-7; possible D gene TRBD1, 5 bases. The CDR3 contains 16 residues. V lost 0 bases and J lost 4, with 16 bases in between. Germline CDR1 reads LGHDT; CDR2 reads YNNKEL (reference sequence). CDR3 loop: CASSQEPWQGRYEQYF. The CDR3, as DNA: TGTGCCAGCAGCCAAGAGCCGTGGCAGGGCAGATACGAGCAGTACTTC.

This clonotype was picked up a small number of times. The J gene is TRBJ1-5, the V gene TRBV5-6; perhaps TRBD1 as D (5 bases). V dropped 1 base and J dropped 4 bases, with 9 bases sitting between them. Germline CDR1 SGHDT, CDR2 YYEEEE. This CDR3 region has 14 residues. The CDR3 DNA reads as TGTGCCAGCAGCTTGCAGGGACTAAATCAGCCCCAGCATTTT. Encoded protein: CASSLQGLNQPQHF. The full variable domain, in which reference TRBV5-6 and TRBJ1-5 provide the parts outside the CDR3, is DAGVTQSPTHLIKTRGQQVTLRCSPKSGHDTVSWYQQALGQGPQFIFQYYEEEERQRGNFPDRFSGHQFPNYSSELNVNALLLGDSALYLCASSLQGLNQPQHFGDGTRLSIL.

This clonotype was detected ten times or more. The chain joins TRBV7-8 to TRBJ1-3; maybe TRBD1 (5 bases). This CDR3 region has 14 residues. V shed 1 base and J shed 3 bases, with 7 bases lying between them. CDR1 is SGHVS and CDR2 is FQNEAQ in the germline V gene. The CDR3 coding sequence is TGTGCCAGCAGCTTAGGGACAATTGGAAACACCATATATTTT. Translating gives CASSLGTIGNTIYF.

Ten or more counts support this clonotype. The chain is built from TRBV12-3 or TRBV12-4 and TRBJ1-1, with no clear D. Trimming left V 1 base short and J 2 bases short, with 8 bases between. The CDR3 covers 14 residues. The CDR3 region has the DNA TGTGCCAGCAGTTTAGGCACCCAAAACACTGAAGCTTTCTTT. Translation: CASSLGTQNTEAFF.

This clonotype occurred many times. This chain connects TRBV12-3 or TRBV12-4 to TRBJ2-1, with 8 bases aligning to TRBD1. V dropped 4 bases and J dropped 8; count of bases not matched to a gene: 4. The CDR3 contains 13 residues. The CDR3 DNA reads as TGTGCCAGCAGTTGGCAGGGGGCGGATGAGCAGTTCTTC. Translation: CASSWQGADEQFF.

This clonotype showed up many times. CDR3 sequence: CSALVQTYEQYF. Here the CDR3 DNA reads TGCAGTGCTTTGGTGCAAACCTACGAGCAGTACTTC. The V call is TRBV20-1, the J call TRBJ2-7; D is undetermined. This CDR3 has 12 residues. V dropped 5 bases and J dropped 2 bases, with 10 bases sitting between them. CDR1 is DFQATT and CDR2 is SNEGSKA in the germline V gene (reference sequence).

This clonotype was detected many times. This chain joins TRBV3-1 and TRBJ2-1; D is undetermined. This CDR3 has 14 residues. Trimming pared 1 base from V and 6 bases from J, leaving 10 bases between. Germline-derived CDR1 and CDR2 are LGHDT and YNNKEL (reference sequence). The CDR3 DNA sequence: TGTGCCAGCAGCCAAGTAGGGCGGCCCAATGAGCAGTTCTTC. Amino acid sequence: CASSQVGRPNEQFF.